The rows below give T cell receptor beta chains drawn from one sample of a study of CD8+ T cells in alopecia areata. The repertoire was sequenced with immunoSEQ multiplex PCR; TCRdb's copy has only in-frame clones and lacks some. The repertoire holds about 160,000 clones, about 60% seen once, with approximately 15% in the top ten. Source: CD4+ T cells sorted from blood, taken at week 24, from a patient treated with tofacitinib. The receptors derive from a human donor with alopecia areata. CDR3s include the opening cysteine and the closing phenylalanine or tryptophan. Fields, in order: clone size, D gene, J gene, V gene, CDR3 DNA, CDR3 protein. D genes are given only for firm matches. A clone size is listed for some rows: how often the clone was seen (once, few, many), or a class if it is expanded.

NA,NA,TRBJ2-1,TRBV7-6,TGTGCCAGCAACCCGGAACGGGGAGAGCAGTTCTTC,CASNPERGEQFF
NA,NA,TRBJ2-2,TRBV28,TGTGCCAGCAGAAAGCGGGTTAGGGGGGAGCTGTTTTTT,CASRKRVRGELFF
NA,TRBD1,TRBJ2-7,TRBV5-1,TGCGCCAGCAGCCAAGGGTCGGGACAGGCCGAGCAGTACTTC,CASSQGSGQAEQYF
NA,NA,TRBJ1-5,TRBV30,TGTGCCTGGAGTGGGTTTAGGACAGATAGTGGCAATCAGCCCCAGCATTTT,CAWSGFRTDSGNQPQHF
NA,NA,TRBJ2-3,TRBV10-3,TGTGCCATCAGTGACCTGCGGCTAGCGGATACGCAGTATTTT,CAISDLRLADTQYF
NA,NA,TRBJ1-6,TRBV2,TGTGCCAGCAGTGGAGAAGGGGGTTCACCCCTCCACTTT,CASSGEGGSPLHF
NA,TRBD1,TRBJ2-3,TRBV6-5,TGTGCCAGCAGCAGGGACAGGGCAGATACGCAGTATTTT,CASSRDRADTQYF
NA,TRBD1,TRBJ1-1,TRBV30,TGTGCCACCTGGACAGGGCCCATGAACACTGAAGCTTTCTTT,CATWTGPMNTEAFF
NA,NA,TRBJ1-1,TRBV30,TGTGCCTGGAGTCGTTCACAGAGACTGAACACTGAAGCTTTCTTT,CAWSRSQRLNTEAFF
NA,NA,TRBJ2-5,TRBV29-1,TGCAGCGCCGCCAGGAACCAAGAGACCCAGTACTTC,CSAARNQETQYF
NA,NA,TRBJ2-5,TRBV30,TGTGCCTGGGGCTACCAAGAGACCCAGTACTTC,CAWGYQETQYF
NA,NA,TRBJ1-1,TRBV7-9,TGTGCCAGCAGCCGAGGCCCCGGGGCTTTCTTT,CASSRGPGAFF
few,NA,TRBJ1-5,TRBV29-1,TGCAGCGTTGGAGGGATGGGCAATCAGCCCCAGCATTTT,CSVGGMGNQPQHF
NA,TRBD1,TRBJ1-1,TRBV7-9,TGTGCCAGCAGCTTGACAGGGACGAACACTGAAGCTTTCTTT,CASSLTGTNTEAFF
few,NA,TRBJ2-6,TRBV5-1,TGCGCCAGCAGCTTGGAGAGGGCTGGGGCCAACGTCCTGACTTTC,CASSLERAGANVLTF
NA,NA,TRBJ2-4,TRBV10-3,TGTGCCATCAGTGCTGACACCGGCCAAAACATTCAGTACTTC,CAISADTGQNIQYF
once,TRBD1,TRBJ1-2,TRBV6-5,TGTGCCAGTAGTATAGGGACAGCTTATGGCTACACCTTC,CASSIGTAYGYTF
NA,NA,TRBJ2-3,TRBV4-1,TGCGCCAGCAGCCAAGAGCCCGACAGCACAGATACGCAGTATTTT,CASSQEPDSTDTQYF
NA,TRBD1,TRBJ1-1,TRBV7-8,TGTGCCAGCAGCCAATCGACAGGGTCCACTGAAGCTTTCTTT,CASSQSTGSTEAFF
NA,TRBD1,TRBJ1-4,TRBV29-1,TGCAGTATGACAGGGGGGGGTGAAAAACTGTTTTTT,CSMTGGGEKLFF
once,NA,TRBJ1-6,TRBV5-1,TGCGCCAGCAGCTTGGACTTTAGTTCACCCCTCCACTTT,CASSLDFSSPLHF
NA,NA,TRBJ2-4,TRBV29-1,TGCAGCGCTGAGGGGGAGGCCAAAAACATTCAGTACTTC,CSAEGEAKNIQYF
NA,NA,TRBJ1-2,TRBV14,TGTGCCAGCAGCCAACAGGGTGGTGGCTACACCTTC,CASSQQGGGYTF
few,NA,TRBJ1-2,TRBV4-1,TGCGCCAGCAGCCAGGACCCCGGGGGGAGCGGCTACACCTTC,CASSQDPGGSGYTF
NA,TRBD1,TRBJ1-5,TRBV15,TGTGCCACCAGCAGAGACGGGGGGACAGAGCAATATCAGCCCCAGCATTTT,CATSRDGGTEQYQPQHF
once,NA,TRBJ2-2,TRBV29-1,TGCAGCGTTGGTCACGGGACAACGAACACCGGGGAGCTGTTTTTT,CSVGHGTTNTGELFF
NA,NA,TRBJ2-6,TRBV11-2,TGTGCCAGCAGCCTTTCGAGCTCTGGGGCCAACGTCCTGACTTTC,CASSLSSSGANVLTF
NA,NA,TRBJ2-4,TRBV6-6,TGTGCCAGCAGTTACTCGTCTCAGAATCACGACATTCAGTACTTC,CASSYSSQNHDIQYF
NA,TRBD1,TRBJ1-2,TRBV30,TGTGCCTGGGGGACAGGGGGCTATGGCTACACCTTC,CAWGTGGYGYTF
NA,NA,TRBJ2-7,TRBV4-2,TGTGCCAGCAGCCAAGTTCCGGGCTACGAGCAGTACTTC,CASSQVPGYEQYF
NA,NA,TRBJ2-7,TRBV10-3,TGTGCCGTGGAGGGAGCCACCTACGAGCAGTACTTC,CAVEGATYEQYF
NA,NA,TRBJ2-3,TRBV30,TGTGCCTGGAGTCTAGGGGTTGCGACAGATACGCAGTATTTT,CAWSLGVATDTQYF
few,NA,TRBJ1-1,TRBV29-1,TGCAGCGTTGCTCGGCGGAGTGAAGCTTTCTTT,CSVARRSEAFF
NA,NA,TRBJ1-1,TRBV15,TGTGCCACCAGCAGAGTAGGGGGGATCACTGAAGCTTTCTTT,CATSRVGGITEAFF
NA,NA,TRBJ1-1,TRBV10-3,TGTGCCATCAGCGGAGGGACTGAAGCTTTCTTT,CAISGGTEAFF
NA,NA,TRBJ2-5,TRBV11-2,TGTGCCAGCAGCTGGAGGCGGGGCGGGGAACAAGAGACCCAGTACTTC,CASSWRRGGEQETQYF
NA,NA,TRBJ2-1,TRBV7-9,TGTGCCAGCAGCTTAGCGCAAGGGTTTAATGAGCAGTTCTTC,CASSLAQGFNEQFF
few,NA,TRBJ2-3,TRBV5-1,TGCGCCAGCAGCTGGGGGGATACGCAGTATTTT,CASSWGDTQYF
NA,NA,TRBJ1-2,TRBV30,TGTGCCTGGAGGGGTGCAGGGCCCTATGGCTACACCTTC,CAWRGAGPYGYTF
NA,TRBD1,TRBJ2-5,TRBV5-1,TGCGCCAGCAGCTTGGGACAGGGGGCGGGCAACCAAGAGACCCAGTACTTC,CASSLGQGAGNQETQYF
NA,NA,TRBJ2-3,TRBV5-1,TGCGCCAGCAGCTGGGGAGCGGGCACAGATACGCAGTATTTT,CASSWGAGTDTQYF
NA,NA,TRBJ2-5,TRBV5-1,TGCGCCAGCAGCCGGTCGGGAGAGACCCAGTACTTC,CASSRSGETQYF
NA,NA,TRBJ1-6,TRBV19,TGTGCCAGTACACGGGGGCCGGATAATTCACCCCTCCACTTT,CASTRGPDNSPLHF
few,NA,TRBJ1-1,TRBV19,TGTGCCAGTAGTCCGACCCTTACCAGGGTGAACACTGAAGCTTTCTTT,CASSPTLTRVNTEAFF
NA,NA,TRBJ1-2,TRBV2,TGTGCCAGCAGTGAAGAGGACTATGGCTACACCTTC,CASSEEDYGYTF
once,NA,TRBJ1-2,TRBV5-6,TGTGCCAGCAGCTCTCAGGGGAGGCGAGGCTACACCTTC,CASSSQGRRGYTF
NA,NA,TRBJ2-5,TRBV5-1,TGCGCCAGCAGCTCTGGGACTCGCTTCGCGAGCTCGGAGGGGACCCAGTACTTC,CASSSGTRFASSEGTQYF
few,NA,TRBJ2-5,TRBV29-1,TGCAGCGTTGGCGAAGGGCGGAAAGAGACCCAGTACTTC,CSVGEGRKETQYF
NA,NA,TRBJ1-6,TRBV9,TGTGCCAGCACCAGGGGAGATAATTCACCCCTCCACTTT,CASTRGDNSPLHF
NA,NA,TRBJ1-2,TRBV29-1,TGCAGCGTTCAACAGGACCTTAACTATGGCTACACCTTC,CSVQQDLNYGYTF
once,NA,TRBJ1-2,TRBV6-6,TGTGCCAGCAAGGATCCAGCCTATGGCTACACCTTC,CASKDPAYGYTF
NA,NA,TRBJ1-1,TRBV30,TGTGCCTGGAGTGAAAGGGTGGCTCTGAGGGGCACGGGGCAGAACACTGAAGCTTTCTTT,CAWSERVALRGTGQNTEAFF
NA,NA,TRBJ2-6,TRBV29-1,TGCAGCGTTACGACCCCCGGAGGGCCCGGGGCCAGCGTCCTGACTTTC,CSVTTPGGPGASVLTF
NA,TRBD1,TRBJ2-7,TRBV6-5,TGTGCCAGCGGCCGACAGGGTGTCTCCTACGAGCAGTACTTC,CASGRQGVSYEQYF
NA,NA,TRBJ2-5,TRBV7-2,TGTGCCAGCAGCCTTAGCCTCCGGCAGGGTAAAGAGACCCAGTACTTC,CASSLSLRQGKETQYF